The clone carrying this T cell receptor (beta chain) turned up a few times. Its antigen is not known. Preparation of the TCRbeta library was carried out with unique molecular identifiers. TCRdb processed the PCR reads anew with MiXCR; each CDR3 protein has one entry. The sample has 610,000 or so distinct CDR3 sequences, over 20% seen once. CDR3 length: 14 amino acids. V was cut by 5 bases and J by 0 bases, with 8 bases left in between. Germline CDR1 and CDR2: SGHTA and FQGNSA. This record comes from a study of T-cell reconstitution after alpha-beta-depleted transplantation in children. General observations from the study: Among T cells one year after transplant, newly produced cells accounted for most counts and diversity.

The chain is built from TRBV7-2 and TRBJ2-1; TRBD1 is a possible D gene (5 bases). The input for sequencing was PBMCs, taken before TCRalphabeta/CD19-depleted stem cell transplant. This TCR came from a boy under two years old with Wiskott-Aldrich syndrome, due to receive a stem cell transplant. The CDR3 DNA is TGTGCCAGCAGCGTTCAGGGCTCCTACAATGAGCAGTTCTTC. Protein: CASSVQGSYNEQFF. The whole variable domain, filled in from reference TRBV7-2 and TRBJ2-1, reads GAGVSQSPSNKVTEKGKDVELRCDPISGHTALYWYRQSLGQGLEFLIYFQGNSAPDKSGLPSDRFSAERTGGSVSTLTIQRTQQEDSAVYLCASSVQGSYNEQFFGPGTRLTVL.